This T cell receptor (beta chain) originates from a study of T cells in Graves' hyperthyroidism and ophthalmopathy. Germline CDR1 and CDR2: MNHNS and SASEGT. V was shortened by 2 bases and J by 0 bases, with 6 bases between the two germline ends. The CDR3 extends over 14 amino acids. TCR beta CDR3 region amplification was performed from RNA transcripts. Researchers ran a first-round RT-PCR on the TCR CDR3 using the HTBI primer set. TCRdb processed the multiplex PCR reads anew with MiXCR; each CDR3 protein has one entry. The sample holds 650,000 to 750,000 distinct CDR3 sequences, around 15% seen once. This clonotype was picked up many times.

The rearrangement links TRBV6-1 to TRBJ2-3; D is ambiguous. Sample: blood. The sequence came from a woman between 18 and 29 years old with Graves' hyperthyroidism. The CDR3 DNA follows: TGTGCCAGCAGTGAAACTACGAGCACAGATACGCAGTATTTT. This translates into CASSETTSTDTQYF.